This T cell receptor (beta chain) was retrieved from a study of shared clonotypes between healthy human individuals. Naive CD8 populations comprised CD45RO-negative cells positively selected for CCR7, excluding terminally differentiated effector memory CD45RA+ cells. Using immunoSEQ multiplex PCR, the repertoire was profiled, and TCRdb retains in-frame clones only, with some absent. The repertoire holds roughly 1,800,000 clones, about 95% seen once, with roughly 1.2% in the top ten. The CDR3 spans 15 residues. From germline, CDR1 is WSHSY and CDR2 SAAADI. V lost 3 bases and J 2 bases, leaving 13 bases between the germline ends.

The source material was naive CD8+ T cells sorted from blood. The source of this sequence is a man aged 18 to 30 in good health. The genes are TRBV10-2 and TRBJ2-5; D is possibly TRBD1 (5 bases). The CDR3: CASSDIDSSQETQYF. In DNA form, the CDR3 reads TGCGCCAGCAGTGATATAGACAGCTCACAAGAGACCCAGTACTTC.